These 18 T cell receptor beta chains were sequenced from one sample in a study of T cell responses to AZD1222 COVID-19 vaccine (dated by TCRdb to about 2021). Read against the paper, the sample's time point label means: baseline before first vaccination. The library was generated by the immunoSEQ multiplex PCR assay. In its TCRdb copy, this immuneACCESS table keeps in-frame sequences only and misses some clones. Where compared with another copy, unresolved V genes explain less than half of these, and the others have no known cause. The sample data list some 180,000 clones, and just under 95% of these were observed just once. The ten largest clones represent 1.6% of the sample. Sequenced material: peripheral blood, taken on day 0 of AZD1222 vaccination. All receptors come from an adult in good health.

The J gene is TRBJ2-3, the V gene TRBV30; no clear D gene. The ends were cut back, 5 bases at V and 4 bases at J, with 7 bases in the middle. The CDR3 spans 11 residues. Germline CDR1 and CDR2: GTSNPN and SVGIG (reference sequence). CDR3 residues: CAWGRADTQYF. The CDR3 DNA reads TGTGCCTGGGGAAGGGCAGATACGCAGTATTTT.

The chain combines TRBV3-1 (or the pseudogene TRBV3-2) with TRBJ2-2, with D possibly TRBD2 on 5 matching bases. Germline CDR1 LGHDT, CDR2 YNNKEL (reference sequence). The CDR3 is made up of 14 amino acids. The ends were cut back, 1 base at V and 4 bases at J, with 7 bases in the middle. For the CDR3, the DNA is TGTGCCAGCAGCCAAGGAGGGTCCACCGGGGAGCTGTTTTTT. It is translated as CASSQGGSTGELFF.

The chain links TRBV6-2 or TRBV6-3 to TRBJ2-3; D not certain. Trimming stripped 2 bases from V and 9 bases from J, with 6 bases between. Germline CDR1 is MNHEY and CDR2 is SVGEGT. The CDR3 totals 11 residues. The DNA of the CDR3 is TGTGCCAGCAGTTACCGATGGACGCAGTATTTT. It specifies CASSYRWTQYF.

V usage is TRBV20-1 and J usage is TRBJ1-1; D unclear. This CDR3 is built from 11 residues. The germline V gene has CDR1 DFQATT and CDR2 SNEGSKA (reference sequence). Trimming left V 1 base short and J 3 bases short, with 3 bases between. The CDR3 here is CSARVDTEAFF. DNA for the CDR3: TGCAGTGCTAGAGTGGACACTGAAGCTTTCTTT.

V and J are TRBV24-1 and TRBJ2-1, with D perhaps matching TRBD1 (6 bases). The CDR3 loop spans 12 amino acids. CDR1 and CDR2 (germline): KGHDR, SFDVKD. V was trimmed by 8 bases and J by 9 bases, leaving 13 bases between them. The CDR3: CATTSGVGEQFF. DNA of the CDR3: TGTGCCACCACCTCAGGGGTGGGTGAGCAGTTCTTC.

The chain joins TRBV9 to TRBJ2-3; D perhaps matches TRBD1 (6 bases). The CDR3 contains 16 residues. Germline V gene lookup returns CDR1 SGDLS and CDR2 YYNGEE. V was cut by 0 bases and J by 1 base, with 12 bases left in between. CDR3 sequence: CASSVGFAGGTDTQYF. For the CDR3, the DNA is TGTGCCAGCAGCGTAGGGTTCGCAGGGGGCACAGATACGCAGTATTTT.

The V call is TRBV3-1 (or the pseudogene TRBV3-2), the J call TRBJ2-3; no definite D call. This CDR3 has 14 residues. The germline V and J ends were trimmed by 2 bases and 0 bases, with 6 bases remaining between them. Germline values: CDR1 LGHDT, CDR2 YNNKEL (reference sequence). The DNA for the CDR3 is TGTGCCAGCAGCCAATTCCGTAGCACAGATACGCAGTATTTT. It codes for CASSQFRSTDTQYF.

This chain joins TRBV30 and TRBJ1-2; 9 bases are shared with TRBD1. With V trimmed by 2 bases and J by 4 bases, 8 bases remained unmatched. The CDR3 is made up of 15 amino acids. Germline CDR1 is GTSNPN and CDR2 is SVGIG (reference sequence). The CDR3 reads CAWSPPGQGFYGYTF. The CDR3, as DNA: TGTGCCTGGAGTCCCCCGGGACAGGGATTCTATGGCTACACCTTC.

The J gene is TRBJ2-7, the V gene TRBV9; 7 nucleotides align to TRBD2. V was clipped by 0 bases and J by 1 base; unmatched bases: 4. Germline CDR1 reads SGDLS; CDR2 reads YYNGEE. The length of the CDR3 is 15 residues. The CDR3 DNA is TGTGCCAGCAGCGTAGGGGCGGGAGTTTCCTACGAGCAGTACTTC. Protein: CASSVGAGVSYEQYF.

The gene calls are TRBV7-2 and TRBJ2-2; D may be TRBD2 (6 bases). CDR1 and CDR2 from the germline V gene are SGHTA and FQGNSA. V was cut by 4 bases and J by 5 bases, with 14 bases left in between. The CDR3 has 15 amino acids. The CDR3 protein is CASSSWGVATGELFF. The DNA of the CDR3 is TGTGCCAGCAGCTCTTGGGGGGTGGCAACCGGGGAGCTGTTTTTT.

This chain uses TRBV12-3 or TRBV12-4 with TRBJ1-3; weak D call: TRBD1 (6 bases). V lost 3 bases to trimming and J lost 14 bases, with 14 bases between them. The CDR3 totals 12 residues. The CDR3 here is CASSLGGRILYF. The DNA of the CDR3 is TGTGCCAGCAGTTTGGGGGGGCGTATCCTATATTTT.

The chain is built from TRBV18 and TRBJ2-2; 7 nucleotides match TRBD2. V was clipped by 3 bases and J by 2 bases; unmatched bases: 3. CDR3 length equals 15 residues. CDR1 and CDR2 from the germline V gene are KGHSH and LQKENI. The DNA for the CDR3 is TGTGCCAGCTCACCCTGGGACTACAACACCGGGGAGCTGTTTTTT. Its translation is CASSPWDYNTGELFF.

The gene calls are TRBV9 and TRBJ1-1, with no clear D. V lost 3 bases and J lost 5, with 5 bases in between. The CDR3 runs 11 residues. Germline V gives CDR1 SGDLS, CDR2 YYNGEE. CDR3 DNA: TGTGCCAGCAGCGCTGGAACTGAAGCTTTCTTT. Translated, it gives CASSAGTEAFF.

This clone appeared a single time. The J gene is TRBJ1-5, the V gene TRBV6-2 or TRBV6-3; no reliable D call. CDR1 is MNHEY and CDR2 is SVGEGT in the germline V gene. The V end lost 6 bases, the J end lost 4 bases, and 16 bases lay between the germline ends. The CDR3 has 15 amino acids. CDR3 sequence (DNA): TGTGCCAGCAGCCACGATAAAAGCGGGAATCAGCCCCAGCATTTT. It encodes CASSHDKSGNQPQHF.

This clone was found once. The gene calls are TRBV7-3 and TRBJ1-2, with 8 bases lining up with TRBD1. The CDR3 extends over 13 amino acids. V was clipped by 3 bases and J by 4 bases; unmatched bases: 1. Germline V gives CDR1 SGHTA, CDR2 FQGTGA. The CDR3: CASSLDRVYGYTF. As DNA, the CDR3 is TGTGCCAGCAGCTTGGACAGGGTCTATGGCTACACCTTC.

The V gene is TRBV7-8, the J gene TRBJ1-1, with D unclear. Trimming cost V 4 bases and J 3 bases, with 9 bases left between them. The germline gives CDR1 SGHVS, CDR2 FQNEAQ. CDR3 length equals 13 residues. This chain's CDR3 is CASSWAGYTEAFF. DNA of the CDR3: TGTGCCAGCAGCTGGGCGGGGTACACTGAAGCTTTCTTT. Together with reference TRBV7-8 and TRBJ1-1, the CDR3 gives the full variable domain: GAGVSQSPRYKVAKRGQDVALRCDPISGHVSLFWYQQALGQGPEFLTYFQNEAQLDKSGLPSDRFFAERPEGSVSTLKIQRTQQEDSAVYLCASSWAGYTEAFFGQGTRLTVV.

The rearrangement joins TRBV2 to TRBJ1-6, with 7 bases matching TRBD1. In germline, CDR1 is SNHLY, CDR2 FYNNEI. The ends lost 9 bases at V and 0 bases at J; junction bases unmatched: 8. The CDR3 runs to 16 residues. CDR3 nucleotides: TGTGCCAGTCACAGGGGCCTCGCCTCCTATAATTCACCCCTCCACTTT. The encoded protein is CASHRGLASYNSPLHF.

J is TRBJ2-7 and V is TRBV19, with D possibly TRBD1 on 6 matching bases. Per germline, CDR1 LNHDA and CDR2 SQIVND (reference sequence). The CDR3 covers 14 residues. V was cut by 3 bases and J by 6 bases, with 15 bases left in between. The CDR3 spells CASSIRVGASEQYF. CDR3 bases: TGTGCCAGTAGTATTAGAGTGGGGGCCAGCGAGCAGTACTTC. The variable domain in full, completed from reference TRBV19 and TRBJ2-7, reads DGGITQSPKYLFRKEGQNVTLSCEQNLNHDAMYWYRQDPGQGLRLIYYSQIVNDFQKGDIAEGYSVSREKKESFPLTVTSAQKNPTAFYLCASSIRVGASEQYFGPGTRLTVT.